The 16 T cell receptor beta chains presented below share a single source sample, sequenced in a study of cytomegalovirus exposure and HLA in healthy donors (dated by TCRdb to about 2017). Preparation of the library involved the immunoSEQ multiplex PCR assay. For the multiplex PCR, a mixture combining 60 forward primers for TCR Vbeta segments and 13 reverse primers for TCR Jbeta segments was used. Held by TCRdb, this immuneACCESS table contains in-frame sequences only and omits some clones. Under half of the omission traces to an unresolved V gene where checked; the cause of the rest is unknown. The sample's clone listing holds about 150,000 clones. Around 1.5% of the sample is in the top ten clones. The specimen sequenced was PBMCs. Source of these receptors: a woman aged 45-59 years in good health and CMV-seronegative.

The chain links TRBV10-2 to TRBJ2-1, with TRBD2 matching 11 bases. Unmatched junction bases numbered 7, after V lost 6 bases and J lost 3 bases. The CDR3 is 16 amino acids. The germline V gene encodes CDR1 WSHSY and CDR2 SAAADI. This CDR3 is CASSGGSGGVYNEQFF. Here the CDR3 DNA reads TGCGCCAGCAGCGGAGGTAGCGGGGGGGTCTACAATGAGCAGTTCTTC.

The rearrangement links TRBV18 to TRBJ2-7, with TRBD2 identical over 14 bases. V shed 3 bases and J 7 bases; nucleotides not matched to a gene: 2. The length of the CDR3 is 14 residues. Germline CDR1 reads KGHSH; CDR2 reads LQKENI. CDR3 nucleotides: TGTGCCAGCTCACCGGGACTAGCGGGGGAAGAGCAGTACTTC. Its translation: CASSPGLAGEEQYF.

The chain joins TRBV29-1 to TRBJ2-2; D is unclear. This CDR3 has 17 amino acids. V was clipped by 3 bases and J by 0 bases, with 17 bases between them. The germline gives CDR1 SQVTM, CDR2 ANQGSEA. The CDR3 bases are TGCAGCGTTGATATCCCCCCACCCCGCGCGAACACCGGGGAGCTGTTTTTT. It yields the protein CSVDIPPPRANTGELFF.

The CDR3 region is CAISGEGEQYF. In nucleotides, the CDR3 is TGTGCCATCTCAGGGGAAGGCGAGCAGTACTTC. This chain connects TRBV28 to TRBJ2-7; D perhaps matches TRBD1 (6 bases). Trimming took 10 bases from V and 6 from J, leaving 13 bases between them. CDR3 length equals 11 residues. Germline-derived CDR1 and CDR2 are MDHEN and SYDVKM.

CDR3 DNA: TGTGCCAGCAGCTCCAACGGACTTTCCGAGCAGTACTTC. It is translated as CASSSNGLSEQYF. The chain is built from TRBV7-3 and TRBJ2-7; perhaps TRBD2 as D (5 bases). CDR1 is SGHTA, CDR2 FQGTGA, per germline. There are 13 residues in the CDR3. V lost 4 bases to trimming and J lost 6 bases, with 13 bases between them.

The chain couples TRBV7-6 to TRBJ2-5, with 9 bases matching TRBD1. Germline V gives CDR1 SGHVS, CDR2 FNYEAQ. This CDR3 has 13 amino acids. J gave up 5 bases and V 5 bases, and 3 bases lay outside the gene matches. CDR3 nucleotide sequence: TGTGCCAGCAGCCCAGGACAGGGGGAGACCCAGTACTTC. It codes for CASSPGQGETQYF.

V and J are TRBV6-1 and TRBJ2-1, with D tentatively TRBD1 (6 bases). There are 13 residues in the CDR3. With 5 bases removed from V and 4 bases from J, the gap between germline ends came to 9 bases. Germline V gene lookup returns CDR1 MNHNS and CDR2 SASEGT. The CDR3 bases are TGTGCCAGCAGTACGGGACAATACAATGAGCAGTTCTTC. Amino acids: CASSTGQYNEQFF.

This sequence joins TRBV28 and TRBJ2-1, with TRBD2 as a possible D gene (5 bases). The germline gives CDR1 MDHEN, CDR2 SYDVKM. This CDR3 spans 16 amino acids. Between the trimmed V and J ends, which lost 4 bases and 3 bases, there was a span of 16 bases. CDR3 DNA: TGTGCCAGCAGTTCCCCTCCACGGGGATTCTACAATGAGCAGTTCTTC. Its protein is CASSSPPRGFYNEQFF.

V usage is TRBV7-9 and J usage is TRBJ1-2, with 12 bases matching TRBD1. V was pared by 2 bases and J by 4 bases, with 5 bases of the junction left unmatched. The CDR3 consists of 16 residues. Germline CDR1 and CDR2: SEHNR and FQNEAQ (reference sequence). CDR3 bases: TGTGCCAGCAGCTTACCGGGACAGGGGGCTCTCTATGGCTACACCTTC. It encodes CASSLPGQGALYGYTF.

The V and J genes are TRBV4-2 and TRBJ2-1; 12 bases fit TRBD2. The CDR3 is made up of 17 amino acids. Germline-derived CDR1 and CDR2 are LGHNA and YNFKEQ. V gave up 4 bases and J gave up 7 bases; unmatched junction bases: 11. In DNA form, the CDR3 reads TGTGCCAGCAGCCTGTCCGGGGGGACTAGCGGGTTAAATGAGCAGTTCTTC. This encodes CASSLSGGTSGLNEQFF.

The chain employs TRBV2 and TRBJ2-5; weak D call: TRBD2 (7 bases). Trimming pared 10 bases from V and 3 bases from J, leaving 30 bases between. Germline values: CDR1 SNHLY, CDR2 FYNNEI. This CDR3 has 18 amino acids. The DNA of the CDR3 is TGTGCCACCACTACCGGGGCTAGCGGATTAGGGGGGAAAGAGACCCAGTACTTC. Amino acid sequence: CATTTGASGLGGKETQYF.

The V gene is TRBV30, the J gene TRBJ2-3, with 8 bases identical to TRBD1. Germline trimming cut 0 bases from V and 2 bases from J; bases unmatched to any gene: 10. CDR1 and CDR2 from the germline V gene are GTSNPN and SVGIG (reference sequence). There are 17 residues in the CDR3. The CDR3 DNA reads TGTGCCTGGAGTGTTAGGACAGGGAGGTTGAACACAGATACGCAGTATTTT. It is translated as CAWSVRTGRLNTDTQYF.

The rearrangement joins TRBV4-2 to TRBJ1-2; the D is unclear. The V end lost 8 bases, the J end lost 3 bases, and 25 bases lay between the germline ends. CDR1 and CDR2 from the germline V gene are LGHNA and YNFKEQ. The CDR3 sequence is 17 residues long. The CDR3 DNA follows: TGTGCCAGCCCTCCCCAAAGGCAGCGAGTCCCATACTATGGCTACACCTTC. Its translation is CASPPQRQRVPYYGYTF.

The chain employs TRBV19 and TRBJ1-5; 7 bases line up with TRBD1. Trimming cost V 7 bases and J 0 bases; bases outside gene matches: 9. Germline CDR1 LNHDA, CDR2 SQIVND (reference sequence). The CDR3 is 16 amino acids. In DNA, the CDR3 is TGTGCCAGTACACACTGGGGGACAGATAGCAATCAGCCCCAGCATTTT. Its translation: CASTHWGTDSNQPQHF.

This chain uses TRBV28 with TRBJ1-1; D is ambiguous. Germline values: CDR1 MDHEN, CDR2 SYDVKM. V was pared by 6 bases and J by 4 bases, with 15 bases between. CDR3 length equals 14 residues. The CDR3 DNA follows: TGTGCCAGCAGCCCCGTGGCCGTACGCACTGAAGCTTTCTTT. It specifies CASSPVAVRTEAFF.

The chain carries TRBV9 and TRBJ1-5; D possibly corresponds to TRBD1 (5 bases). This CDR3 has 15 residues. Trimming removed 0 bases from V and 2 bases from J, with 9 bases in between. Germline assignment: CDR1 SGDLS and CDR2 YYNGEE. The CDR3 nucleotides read TGTGCCAGCAGCGTAGCGGGGGGGGGCAATCAGCCCCAGCATTTT. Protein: CASSVAGGGNQPQHF.